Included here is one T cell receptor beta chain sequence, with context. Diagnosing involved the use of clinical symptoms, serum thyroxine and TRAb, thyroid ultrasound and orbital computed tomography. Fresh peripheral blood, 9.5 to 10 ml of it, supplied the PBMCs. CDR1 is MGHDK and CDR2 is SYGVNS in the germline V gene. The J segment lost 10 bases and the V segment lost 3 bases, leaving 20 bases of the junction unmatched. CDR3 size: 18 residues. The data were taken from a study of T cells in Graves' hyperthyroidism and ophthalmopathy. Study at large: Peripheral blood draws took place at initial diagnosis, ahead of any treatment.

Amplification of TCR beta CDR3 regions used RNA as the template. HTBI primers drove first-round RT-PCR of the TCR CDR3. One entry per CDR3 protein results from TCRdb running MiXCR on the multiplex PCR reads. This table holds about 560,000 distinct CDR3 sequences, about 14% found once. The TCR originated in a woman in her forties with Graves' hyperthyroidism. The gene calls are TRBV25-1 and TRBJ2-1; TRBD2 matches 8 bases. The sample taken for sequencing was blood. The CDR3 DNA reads TGTGCCAGCAGTGATGAGGTATGGGCGGGAGGACTTTCGGGGGAGCAGTTCTTC. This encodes CASSDEVWAGGLSGEQFF.